This paragraph reports one TCR beta chain. Trimming removed 5 bases from V and 4 bases from J; junction bases left unmatched: 5. The germline V gene has CDR1 SEHNR and CDR2 FQNEAQ (reference sequence). This CDR3 region has 15 residues. Profiling relied on immunoSEQ multiplex PCR, and the TCRdb table lists in-frame clones only, not all of them. The repertoire holds about 92,000 clones, with 70% to 90% as singletons. This sample was included in a study of blood T cell repertoires in COVID-19. Seattle patients were enrolled during active infection and followed longitudinally. Sequenced sample: peripheral blood. The TCR was taken from a woman aged 55-70 years with COVID-19, enrolled during active disease. V and J are TRBV7-9 and TRBJ1-2; 12 bases align to TRBD1. The CDR3: CASSLPGQGAYGYTF. The CDR3 DNA follows: TGTGCCAGCAGCCTACCGGGACAGGGGGCCTATGGCTACACCTTC.